The next 13 T cell receptor beta chains were all read from a single sample in a study of blood T cell repertoires in COVID-19. Profiling relied on immunoSEQ multiplex PCR, and the TCRdb table lists in-frame clones only, not all of them. The sample carries about 200,000 clones, roughly four fifths recorded once. The sequencing input was PBMCs or T cells enriched from blood (not recorded which). The receptor set was obtained from a man in his forties or fifties who had recovered from COVID-19.

This rearrangement joins TRBV6-5 to TRBJ1-1; 8 positions match TRBD1. CDR1 and CDR2 from the germline V gene are MNHEY and SVGAGI. V lost 5 bases to trimming and J lost 0 bases; unmatched junction nucleotides: 5. The CDR3 totals 15 residues. CDR3 sequence (DNA): TGTGCCAGCAGTCTGACAGGGGTAATGAACACTGAAGCTTTCTTT. Its translation: CASSLTGVMNTEAFF.

In this sample, this clone turned up a few times. The rearrangement uses TRBV14 and TRBJ2-5; D call uncertain. V was trimmed by 1 base and J by 2 bases, leaving 8 bases between them. Germline loops: CDR1 SGHDN, CDR2 FVKESK. This CDR3 has 14 residues. CDR3 in amino acids: CASSQGFRQETQYF. Written as DNA, the CDR3 is TGTGCCAGCAGCCAAGGGTTCAGGCAAGAGACCCAGTACTTC. The full variable domain, with the rest looked up from reference TRBV14 and TRBJ2-5, is EAGVTQFPSHSVIEKGQTVTLRCDPISGHDNLYWYRRVMGKEIKFLLHFVKESKQDESGMPNNRFLAERTGGTYSTLKVQPAELEDSGVYFCASSQGFRQETQYFGPGTRLLVL.

The table lists this clone with a count of one. This chain uses TRBV7-9 with TRBJ1-6; D is unclear. The CDR3 has 14 residues. CDR1 and CDR2 from the germline V gene are SEHNR and FQNEAQ (reference sequence). V gave up 2 bases and J gave up 7 bases, with 9 bases separating them. The CDR3: CASSLNERNSPLHF. The CDR3 DNA reads as TGTGCCAGCAGCTTAAATGAGAGGAATTCACCCCTCCACTTT. The full variable domain, with the rest looked up from reference TRBV7-9 and TRBJ1-6, is DTGVSQNPRHKITKRGQNVTFRCDPISEHNRLYWYRQTLGQGPEFLTYFQNEAQLEKSRLLSDRFSAERPKGSFSTLEIQRTEQGDSAMYLCASSLNERNSPLHFGNGTRLTVT.

There are a few counts of this clone. The chain is built from TRBV3-1 (or the pseudogene TRBV3-2) and TRBJ2-5; 12 bases are a match to TRBD2. The CDR3 spans 13 residues. The V gene's germline CDR1 is LGHDT and CDR2 YNNKEL (reference sequence). The ends lost 6 bases at V and 5 bases at J; junction bases unmatched: 1. CDR3 bases: TGTGCCAGCAGTCTAGCGGGAGGGGAGACCCAGTACTTC. Its translation is CASSLAGGETQYF.

There are a few counts of this clone. CDR3 DNA: TGTGCCAGCAGTTATCTGGGGCAGGTTCAGCCCCAGCATTTT. It is translated as CASSYLGQVQPQHF. V usage is TRBV6-2 or TRBV6-3 and J usage is TRBJ1-5; D perhaps matches TRBD1 (5 bases). The CDR3 extends over 14 amino acids. V lost 3 bases, J lost 6 bases, and 12 bases lay in between. Germline CDR1 MNHEY, CDR2 SVGEGT.

V is TRBV4-2 and J is TRBJ2-3; possibly TRBD1 for D (5 bases). Germline V gene data show CDR1 as LGHNA and CDR2 as YNFKEQ. This CDR3 has 14 residues. V lost 0 bases, J lost 3 bases, and 7 bases lay in between. The CDR3 region is CASSQDRVTDTQYF. CDR3 DNA: TGTGCCAGCAGCCAAGACAGGGTTACAGATACGCAGTATTTT.

This sequence joins TRBV16 and TRBJ1-2; D gene unclear. The CDR3 spans 13 residues. In germline, CDR1 is KGHSY, CDR2 FQNENV. With 2 bases removed from V and 7 bases from J, the gap between germline ends came to 11 bases. The CDR3 region is CASSQGASVGYTF. The CDR3 nucleotides are TGTGCCAGCAGCCAAGGTGCGAGTGTTGGCTACACCTTC.

The V call is TRBV28, the J call TRBJ1-2; a weak D match, TRBD1 (5 bases). The V gene's germline CDR1 is MDHEN and CDR2 SYDVKM. The V gene lost 5 bases and the J gene lost 6 bases, with 10 bases spanning the gap. The CDR3 covers 12 residues. The CDR3 is CASSPGLDGYTF. DNA of the CDR3: TGTGCCAGCAGTCCGGGACTAGATGGCTACACCTTC.

CDR3 coding DNA: TGTGCCAGCAGGCGGGATCCGGGACGGGGTGAAAAACTGTTTTTT. Amino acid sequence: CASRRDPGRGEKLFF. V usage is TRBV7-6 and J usage is TRBJ1-4, with D possibly matching TRBD1 (5 bases). This CDR3 has 15 amino acids. V lost 6 bases and J 7 bases, leaving 18 bases between the germline ends. CDR1 SGHVS and CDR2 FNYEAQ come from the germline V gene.

V is TRBV7-9 and J is TRBJ1-2; 8 bases fit TRBD1. This CDR3 has 14 residues. Germline V gene data show CDR1 as SEHNR and CDR2 as FQNEAQ (reference sequence). The trim removed 5 bases at V and 6 bases at J, leaving 8 bases unmatched. CDR3 loop: CASSQHDRGHGYTF. For the CDR3, the DNA is TGTGCCAGCAGCCAACACGACAGGGGACATGGCTACACCTTC.

The V and J genes are TRBV3-1 (or the pseudogene TRBV3-2) and TRBJ1-3; possibly TRBD1 for D (6 bases). CDR1 LGHDT and CDR2 YNNKEL come from the germline V gene (reference sequence). The CDR3 consists of 14 residues. Trimming removed 6 bases from V and 1 base from J, with 10 bases in between. Here the CDR3 reads CASRHRVSGNTIYF. The CDR3 DNA reads TGTGCCAGCAGGCACAGGGTGTCTGGAAACACCATATATTTT.

This chain joins TRBV18 and TRBJ2-1, with D possibly being TRBD1 (6 bases). V was cut by 6 bases and J by 4 bases, with 13 bases left in between. Germline loops: CDR1 KGHSH, CDR2 LQKENI. The CDR3 length is 14 residues. CDR3 region: CASSHRDPYNEQFF. The CDR3 DNA sequence: TGTGCCAGCTCGCACAGGGACCCTTACAATGAGCAGTTCTTC.

This chain joins TRBV27 and TRBJ1-5; 8 nucleotides align to TRBD1. J lost 1 base, V lost 4 bases, and 9 bases had no gene match. This CDR3 comprises 17 residues. Germline CDR1 MNHEY, CDR2 SMNVEV (reference sequence). This CDR3 reads CASSSLLDRGSNQPQHF. The DNA for the CDR3 is TGTGCCAGCAGTTCCCTCCTCGACAGGGGCAGCAATCAGCCCCAGCATTTT.